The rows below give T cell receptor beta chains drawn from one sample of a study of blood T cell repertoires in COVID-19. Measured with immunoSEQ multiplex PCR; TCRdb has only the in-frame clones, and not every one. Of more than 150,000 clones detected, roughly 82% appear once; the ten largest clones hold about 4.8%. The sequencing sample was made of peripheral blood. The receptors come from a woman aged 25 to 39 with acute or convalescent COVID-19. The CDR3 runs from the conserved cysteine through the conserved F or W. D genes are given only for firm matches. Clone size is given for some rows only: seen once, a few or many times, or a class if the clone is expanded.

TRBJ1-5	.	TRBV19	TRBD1	TGTGCCAGTAGTTTATCCCCTCGGACAGGGCGCCGTTTTAGCAATCAGCCCCAGCATTTT	CASSLSPRTGRRFSNQPQHF
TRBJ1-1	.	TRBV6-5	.	TGTGCCAGCAGGCGCGGAGCCCAGAACACTGAAGCTTTCTTT	CASRRGAQNTEAFF
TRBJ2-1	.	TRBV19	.	TGTGCCAGTAGTATAGGTTACTTCAATGAGCAGTTCTTC	CASSIGYFNEQFF
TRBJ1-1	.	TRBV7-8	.	TGTGCCAGCAGCTTAGCGCCGGCAGGGGCAAACACTGAAGCTTTCTTT	CASSLAPAGANTEAFF
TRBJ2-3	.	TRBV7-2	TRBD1	TGTGCCAGCACCCGGGACAGAGTCACAGATACGCAGTATTTT	CASTRDRVTDTQYF
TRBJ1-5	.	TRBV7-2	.	TGTGCCAGCAGCTTATCCCGGTATAGCAATCAGCCCCAGCATTTT	CASSLSRYSNQPQHF
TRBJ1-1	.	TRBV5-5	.	TGTGCCAGCAGCTTAGTGAAAGGGTACAGGGCCACTGAAGCTTTCTTT	CASSLVKGYRATEAFF
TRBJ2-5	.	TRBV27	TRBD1	TGTGCCAGCAGTTGGGGGGACAGGCAAGAGACCCAGTACTTC	CASSWGDRQETQYF
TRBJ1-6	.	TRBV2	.	TGTGCCAGCAGTTCGGGGGGGCTAATGGATTATAATTCACCCCTCCACTTT	CASSSGGLMDYNSPLHF
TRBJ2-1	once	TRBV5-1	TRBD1	TGCGCCAGCAGCGTTTTACAGGGGGGAATTTACAATGAGCAGTTCTTC	CASSVLQGGIYNEQFF
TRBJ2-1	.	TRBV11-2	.	TGTGCCAGCAGCTTTGGGGGCACGGTCGAAAGGAAGTTCTTC	CASSFGGTVERKFF
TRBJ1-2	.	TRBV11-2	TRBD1	TGTGCCAGCAGCCGACTCGGACAGGGATTAGTCTACACCTTC	CASSRLGQGLVYTF
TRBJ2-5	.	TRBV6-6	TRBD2	TGTGCCAGCAGTATACTAGCGGGGGGGCCAGGGGAGACCCAGTACTTC	CASSILAGGPGETQYF